The 12 T cell receptor beta chains below were found in one sample sequenced in a study of blood T cell repertoires in COVID-19. Sequencing was performed with immunoSEQ multiplex PCR; in TCRdb, only in-frame clones are kept and a portion is missing. The sample records about 240,000 clones, approximately 87% being singletons. Input material: peripheral blood. The receptors originated from a man aged 55-75 years with acute or convalescent COVID-19.

The V and J genes are TRBV7-2 and TRBJ2-3, with D perhaps TRBD1 (6 bases). V dropped 1 base and J dropped 4 bases, with 12 bases sitting between them. Germline CDR1 SGHTA, CDR2 FQGNSA. CDR3 length: 15 amino acids. The CDR3 protein is CASSLVQGWADTQYF. The CDR3, as DNA: TGTGCCAGCAGCTTAGTTCAGGGGTGGGCAGATACGCAGTATTTT.

J is TRBJ2-2 and V is TRBV9, with 7 bases matching TRBD2. CDR1 and CDR2 (germline): SGDLS, YYNGEE. CDR3 size: 13 residues. V lost 3 bases, J lost 6 bases, and 2 bases stayed unmatched. CDR3 protein: CASSGGSAGELFF. CDR3 bases: TGTGCCAGCAGCGGCGGGAGTGCCGGGGAGCTGTTTTTT.

The CDR3 nucleotides read TGTGCCAGCAGCCACCGACAGCAAGAGACCCAGTACTTC. It codes for CASSHRQQETQYF. The V gene is TRBV11-3, the J gene TRBJ2-5; D is possibly TRBD1 (5 bases). This CDR3 comprises 13 residues. The V end lost 5 bases, the J end lost 2 bases, and 9 bases lay between the germline ends. CDR1 is SGHNT and CDR2 is YENEEA in the germline V gene.

This clone came up once. The J gene is TRBJ2-3, the V gene TRBV27; 12 bases are a match to TRBD2. Per the germline V gene, CDR1 is MNHEY and CDR2 is SMNVEV (reference sequence). This CDR3 region has 13 residues. V lost 10 bases, J lost 10 bases, and 9 bases stayed unmatched. CDR3 amino acids: CATKTSGSGAQYF. CDR3 bases: TGTGCCACCAAGACTAGCGGGAGTGGTGCGCAGTATTTT.

For the CDR3, the DNA is TGTGCCAGCAACCCGGGAGGGGCACTAGCCAAAAACATTCAGTACTTC. Amino acids: CASNPGGALAKNIQYF. The chain joins TRBV2 to TRBJ2-4; 8 bases agree with TRBD2. The V and J ends lost 7 bases and 0 bases, in that order; junction bases with no gene match: 8. The CDR3 consists of 16 residues. Germline CDR1 and CDR2: SNHLY and FYNNEI. Full variable domain (missing parts from reference TRBV2 and TRBJ2-4): EPEVTQTPSHQVTQMGQEVILRCVPISNHLYFYWYRQILGQKVEFLVSFYNNEISEKSEIFDDQFSVERPDGSNFTLKIRSTKLEDSAMYFCASNPGGALAKNIQYFGAGTRLSVL.

The chain joins TRBV11-3 to TRBJ1-2; no reliable D call. CDR1 and CDR2 from the germline V gene are SGHNT and YENEEA. CDR3 length equals 14 residues. Trimming stripped 5 bases from V and 4 bases from J, with 14 bases between. For the CDR3, the DNA is TGTGCCAGCAGCCCCTCCCCCGGGATCTATGGCTACACCTTC. It specifies CASSPSPGIYGYTF.

The chain carries TRBV9 and TRBJ1-1, with D possibly being TRBD1 (6 bases). The CDR3 sequence is 15 residues long. The germline V gene encodes CDR1 SGDLS and CDR2 YYNGEE. V lost 6 bases to trimming and J lost 1 base, with 16 bases between them. The DNA for the CDR3 is TGTGCCAGCACGCGCGGGGGGCTAGGGAACACTGAAGCTTTCTTT. Its translation: CASTRGGLGNTEAFF.

The chain has TRBV3-1 (or the pseudogene TRBV3-2) and TRBJ2-1, with 9 bases aligning to TRBD2. V shed 4 bases, J shed 9 bases, and the junction held 13 bases outside the gene matches. The CDR3 sequence is 16 residues long. Germline-derived CDR1 and CDR2 are LGHDT and YNNKEL (reference sequence). This chain's CDR3 is CASSPIGTSGGSEQFF. CDR3 DNA sequence: TGTGCCAGCAGCCCGATTGGGACCAGCGGGGGGAGTGAGCAGTTCTTC.

The chain uses TRBV6-5 and TRBJ2-7; 7 bases agree with TRBD2. The CDR3 sequence is 15 residues long. CDR1 and CDR2 from the germline V gene are MNHEY and SVGAGI. J gave up 3 bases and V 2 bases, and 7 bases lay outside the gene matches. The CDR3 protein is CASSYRATSHYEQYF. In DNA form, the CDR3 reads TGTGCCAGCAGTTACAGGGCGACTAGCCACTACGAGCAGTACTTC.

The CDR3 loop is CASSLSPLYEQYF. The CDR3 nucleotides are TGCGCCAGCAGCTTGTCCCCCCTTTACGAGCAGTACTTC. This chain links TRBV5-1 with TRBJ2-7, with D unclear. Germline V lookup: CDR1 SGHRS, CDR2 YFSETQ. The CDR3 covers 13 residues. Trimming pared 1 base from V and 4 bases from J, leaving 9 bases between.

The V gene is TRBV7-9, the J gene TRBJ1-4; D perhaps matches TRBD1 (6 bases). The CDR3 length is 16 residues. Germline V lookup: CDR1 SEHNR, CDR2 FQNEAQ (reference sequence). V was clipped by 5 bases and J by 0 bases, with 13 bases between them. CDR3: CASSPSEGATNEKLFF. The CDR3 DNA sequence: TGTGCCAGCAGCCCCAGCGAGGGGGCAACTAATGAAAAACTGTTTTTT.

This rearrangement joins TRBV30 to TRBJ1-3, with 9 bases that match TRBD1. The CDR3 contains 17 residues. The germline V gene has CDR1 GTSNPN and CDR2 SVGIG (reference sequence). V gave up 0 bases and J gave up 4 bases; unmatched junction bases: 10. DNA for the CDR3: TGTGCCTGGAGTGTACAGGGGGCTCGGTCGTGGGGAAACACCATATATTTT. Its protein product is CAWSVQGARSWGNTIYF.